This TCR beta chain appears in the sequencing data of a study of T cell responses to AZD1222 COVID-19 vaccine. Study at large: Second doses at about 4 or about 12 weeks were pooled.

The CDR3 sequence is 16 residues long. Germline V gene sequence: CDR1 MDHEN, CDR2 SYDVKM. The V end was cut by 7 bases, the J end by 2 bases, with 18 bases between. Comments on this clone: Its target is unknown.

Study results and limitations: Dominant at 160-218 and 743-854, vaccine-associated CD4 TCRs also spanned spike.

Method: immunoSEQ multiplex PCR; TCRdb's copy keeps in-frame clones and lacks some. The data contain more than 65,000 clones, about 90% of them singletons. The clonotype originates from an adult in good health. V gene TRBV28 combines with J gene TRBJ1-5; D gene unclear. The input for sequencing was peripheral blood, taken on day 0 of AZD1222 vaccination. The CDR3 region has the DNA TGTGCCAGCACCCCACTGGGCGGGCAGGGCAATCAGCCCCAGCATTTT. Translation: CASTPLGGQGNQPQHF.